The sequence of this T cell receptor beta chain was determined in a study of blood T cell repertoires in COVID-19 (dated by TCRdb to 2019 to 2021). Context from the whole study: Collaborator samples came from the United States, Italy and Spain and covered acute and convalescent phases of COVID-19. The repertoires were made available in a free public database intended to serve as a resource for research on the immune response to SARS-CoV-2. Nearly every sample came with metadata listing a de-identified subject ID, COVID-19 status, age in years and sex. Samples were obtained from the ongoing ImmuneRACE study (first 160 participants) and from 1,254 subjects provided by 6 global collaborators. The material from the prospective study consisted of cDNA or gDNA derived from T cells, B-cell-depleted T cells, or PBMCs. Where HLA class I and class II types were available, the types were taken from metadata supplied by the sample provider, not from assay-based typing. The dataset comprised deeply sampled blood TCRbeta repertoires from subjects exposed to, actively infected with, or recovered from COVID-19.

Details on this clone: This clone's antigen is unknown. One junction end disagrees with the germline gene, perhaps due to a read error.

General conclusions and limits of the study: The amount of clinical and demographic metadata varied by source and participant and was provided uncurated.

TCRbeta CDR3 regions were amplified from genomic DNA by means of the immunoSEQ Assay, a bias-controlled multiplex PCR. The source study handled its data this way. Nucleated cell counts per sample were estimated from amplification of reference gene primers within the assay. To quantify the absolute abundance of each unique TCRbeta CDR3 rearrangement, sequence reads were collapsed and filtered. For each sample, productive Simpson clonality was calculated as the square root of Simpson's diversity index over productive rearrangements. TCRdb took over this immuneACCESS table, retaining in-frame rearrangements with V and J assigned. Such tables are incomplete; in checked studies, under half of the missing clones stem from an unresolved V gene, and the remainder is unexplained. Clonal size and the V and J genes are those of that table, whereas D and trimming came from the DNA. The sample table lists about 110,000 clones, less than 75% of them with a count of one. About 1.8% of the sample is in the top ten clones.

Taken from the germline V gene (reference sequence), the CDR1 and CDR2 loops are LNHDA and SQIVND. The CDR3 measures 11 amino acids from cysteine to phenylalanine. Just CDR3 DNA is preserved here, 33 bases in frame from base 1. Each collaborating institution followed its own protocols to collect whole blood in K2EDTA tubes. For TCRbeta analysis, collaborators shipped samples in one of three forms: frozen whole blood, isolated PBMCs, or DNA extracted from either of those sample types. This sequence originates from a woman between 40 and 50 years old with acute or convalescent COVID-19. The chain is made from TRBV19 and TRBJ1-2; the D gene cannot be named for sure. The sequencing input was peripheral blood. At the DNA level, the sequence is TGTGCCAGTGGTATGTGGGCCGCCCAGACCTTC. Its protein is CASGMWAAQTF.